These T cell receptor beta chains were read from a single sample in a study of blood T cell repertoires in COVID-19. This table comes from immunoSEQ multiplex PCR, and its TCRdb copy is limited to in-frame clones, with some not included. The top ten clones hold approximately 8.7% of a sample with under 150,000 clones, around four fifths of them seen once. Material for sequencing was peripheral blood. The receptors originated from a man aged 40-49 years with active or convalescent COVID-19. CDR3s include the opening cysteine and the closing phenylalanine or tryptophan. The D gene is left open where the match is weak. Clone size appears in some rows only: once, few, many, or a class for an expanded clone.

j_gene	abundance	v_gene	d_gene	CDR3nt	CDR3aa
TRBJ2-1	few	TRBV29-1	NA	TGCAGCGTTGAAGGGCTCACAGGGATCGCCTACAATGAGCAGTTCTTC	CSVEGLTGIAYNEQFF
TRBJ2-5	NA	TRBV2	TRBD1	TGTGCCAGCGCCGACAGGGTTAGGGAGACCCAGTACTTC	CASADRVRETQYF
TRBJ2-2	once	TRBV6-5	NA	TGTGCCACCGGACGGGGATCTTTCAACACCGGGGAGCTGTTTTTT	CATGRGSFNTGELFF
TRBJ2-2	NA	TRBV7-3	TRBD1	TGTGCCAGCAGCCCTGGACAGGGGGCCTCCGGGGAGCTGTTTTTT	CASSPGQGASGELFF
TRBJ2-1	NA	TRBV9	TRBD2	TGTGCCAGCAACACCGGGACTAGCAATGAGCAGTTCTTC	CASNTGTSNEQFF
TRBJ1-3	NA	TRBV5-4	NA	TGTGCCAGCAGCTTGTTCTCCAGCTCTGGAAACACCATATATTTT	CASSLFSSSGNTIYF
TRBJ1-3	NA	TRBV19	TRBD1	TGTGCCAGTAGTCCGACAGGGGAAAACACCATATATTTT	CASSPTGENTIYF
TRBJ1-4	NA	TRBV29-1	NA	TGCAGCGTTGAAGATACAGTCTCAACTAATGAAAAACTGTTTTTT	CSVEDTVSTNEKLFF
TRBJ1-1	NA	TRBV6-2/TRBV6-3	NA	TGTGCCAGCAGCCCCTTTGTGGGGGGAACGATGAACACTGAAGCTTTCTTT	CASSPFVGGTMNTEAFF
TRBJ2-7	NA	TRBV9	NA	TGTGCCAGCAGTCATAACAGGGAGGGGAACTCCTACGAGCAGTACTTC	CASSHNREGNSYEQYF
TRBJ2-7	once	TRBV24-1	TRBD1	TGTGCCACCAGTGATACACGACCGGGACAGGGTCCCTACGAGCAGTACTTC	CATSDTRPGQGPYEQYF
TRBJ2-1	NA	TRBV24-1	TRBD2	TGTGCCACCAGTGATTCGACTAGCGGGGGGGGCGATGAGCAGTTCTTC	CATSDSTSGGGDEQFF
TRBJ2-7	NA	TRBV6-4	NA	TGTGCCAGCAGCGACGGACGGGGCTACGAGCAGTACTTC	CASSDGRGYEQYF
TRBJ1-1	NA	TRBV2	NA	TGTGCCAGCAAGGGGGGGATGAGTACGAACACTGAAGCTTTCTTT	CASKGGMSTNTEAFF
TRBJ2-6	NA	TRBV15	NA	TGTGCCACCAGCAGATCCGATGCGCGGTCTGGGGCCAACGTCCTGACTTTC	CATSRSDARSGANVLTF
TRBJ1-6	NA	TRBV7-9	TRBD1	TGTGCCAGCAGCCTTGGACAGGGAGGTAATTCACCCCTCCACTTT	CASSLGQGGNSPLHF
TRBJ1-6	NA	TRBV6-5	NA	TGTGCCAGCAGTTATAGTGAGGATAATTCACCCCTCCACTTT	CASSYSEDNSPLHF
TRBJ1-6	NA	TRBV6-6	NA	TGTGCCAGCAGTTACATTCTCAGCGCCTATAATTCACCCCTCCACTTT	CASSYILSAYNSPLHF
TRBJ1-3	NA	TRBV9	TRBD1	TGTGCCACCGGACAGGCGAGCTCTGGAAACACCATATATTTT	CATGQASSGNTIYF
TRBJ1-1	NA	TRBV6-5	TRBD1	TGTGCCAGCAGTTACAGGGGGACAGGGAACACTGAAGCTTTCTTT	CASSYRGTGNTEAFF
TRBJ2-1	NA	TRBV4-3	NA	TGCGCCAGCAGCCAAGAGAGGGTCTCCTACAATGAGCAGTTCTTC	CASSQERVSYNEQFF
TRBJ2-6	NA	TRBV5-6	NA	TGTGCCGGATCGGGACATAATTACACCTCTGGGGCCAACGTCCTGACTTTC	CAGSGHNYTSGANVLTF
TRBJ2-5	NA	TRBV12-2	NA	TGTGCAAGTCGCTCCGGGAGACTAGCGGGGGCCCAAGAGACCCAGTACTTC	CASRSGRLAGAQETQYF
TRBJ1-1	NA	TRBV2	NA	TGTGCCAGCAGTGAGACAGCTGAAGCTTTCTTT	CASSETAEAFF
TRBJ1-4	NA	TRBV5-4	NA	TGTGCCAGCAGCTTGGGCAGGGGAAGGGATGAAAAACTGTTTTTT	CASSLGRGRDEKLFF
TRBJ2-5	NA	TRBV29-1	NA	TGCAGCGTTGATGCAGGGGTGGGAGAGACCCAGTACTTC	CSVDAGVGETQYF
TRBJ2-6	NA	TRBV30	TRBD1	TGTGCCTGGAACCAACAGGGGGCCGGGGCCAACGTCCTGACTTTC	CAWNQQGAGANVLTF
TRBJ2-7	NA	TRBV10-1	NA	TGCGCCAGCAGTGGGGAAGGGGGCGAGCAGTACTTC	CASSGEGGEQYF
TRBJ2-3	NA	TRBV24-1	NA	TGTGCCACCAGTGATTCCTCGGATACGCAGTATTTT	CATSDSSDTQYF
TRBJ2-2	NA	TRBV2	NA	TGTGCCAGCGGGGCCCTGAACACCGGGGAGCTGTTTTTT	CASGALNTGELFF
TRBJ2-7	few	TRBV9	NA	TGTGCCAGCAGCGTAGGTCAGGGCCTCCACTACGAGCAGTACTTC	CASSVGQGLHYEQYF
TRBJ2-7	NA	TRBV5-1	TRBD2	TGCGCCAGCAGCTTGGTACTAGCGGGGGGGAGGCTCTACGAGCAGTACTTC	CASSLVLAGGRLYEQYF
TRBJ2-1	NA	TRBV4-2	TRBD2	TGTGCCAGCAGCCAAGAGTTTGGGACTAGCGGGGGCCCTTACAATGAGCAGTTCTTC	CASSQEFGTSGGPYNEQFF
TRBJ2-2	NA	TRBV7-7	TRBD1	TGTGCTAGCAGCAAACAGGGGCGCGACACCGGGGAGCTGTTTTTT	CASSKQGRDTGELFF
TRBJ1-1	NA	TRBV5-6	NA	TGTGCCAGCAGCTTGGGAGGCAGAGGGAACACTGAAGCTTTCTTT	CASSLGGRGNTEAFF